This note documents a single T cell receptor beta chain sequence. Its antigen is unknown. The data stem from a study of beta chain features in type 1 diabetes. Overall study context: Approximately 100 million sorted cells were examined across all samples. The study, taken as a whole, reports: In every one of the four CD4+ subsets, TCRB CDR3s were moderately but significantly shorter in Type 1 diabetes patients. Sampled from patients, naive, central memory and Treg TCRB repertoires appeared more similar than those sampled from healthy donors.

The V end lost 2 bases, the J end lost 5 bases, and 12 bases lay between the germline ends. Germline-derived CDR1 and CDR2 are SGHTA and FQGNSA. CDR3 size: 14 residues. The investigators reverse transcribed all of the isolated RNA, so they sequenced expressed TCRB transcripts. TCRdb's table, derived via immunoSEQ multiplex PCR, lists solely in-frame clones and lacks some. The sample carries about 340,000 clones, about a tenth recorded once. The rearrangement joins TRBV7-2 to TRBJ1-2; D unresolved. Material: central memory CD4+ T cells from blood. This sequence was found in a man aged 25-40 years with type 1 diabetes. The chain's CDR3 is CASSLRDLRYGYTF. CDR3 DNA: TGTGCCAGCAGCTTAAGAGACCTTAGGTATGGCTACACCTTC. Full variable domain (remainder filled in from reference TRBV7-2 and TRBJ1-2): GAGVSQSPSNKVTEKGKDVELRCDPISGHTALYWYRQSLGQGLEFLIYFQGNSAPDKSGLPSDRFSAERTGGSVSTLTIQRTQQEDSAVYLCASSLRDLRYGYTFGSGTRLTVV.